These 14 T cell receptor beta chains were sequenced from one sample in a study of T-cell memory formation after mild COVID-19. From the 5' RACE reads, TCRdb called clonotypes with MiXCR, one entry per CDR3 protein. The table has 90,000 to 130,000 distinct CDR3 sequences, roughly 19% seen once. The source material was PBMCs or a T cell subset sorted from them (not recorded which). The receptors come from a man aged 18 to 30 who had mild COVID-19 (a few samples of this study predate the infection). Cell type and time point are not known.

V usage is TRBV20-1 and J usage is TRBJ1-1, with D possibly being TRBD1 (5 bases). Germline CDR1 is DFQATT and CDR2 is SNEGSKA (reference sequence). Trimming stripped 6 bases from V and 5 bases from J, with 22 bases between. The CDR3 loop spans 15 amino acids. The CDR3 bases are TGCAGTGCCGCAGTCACGGGGCGAAGAAGAACTGAAGCTTTCTTT. Translating it yields CSAAVTGRRRTEAFF.

The V and J genes are TRBV2 and TRBJ1-1; D unclear. V lost 8 bases and J lost 1, with 8 bases in between. Germline V gene sequence: CDR1 SNHLY, CDR2 FYNNEI. The CDR3 has 12 residues. CDR3 sequence reads: CASGRWNTEAFF. The DNA for the CDR3 is TGTGCCAGCGGAAGGTGGAACACTGAAGCTTTCTTT.

J is TRBJ1-5 and V is TRBV28; D unclear. The CDR3 loop spans 12 amino acids. V lost 2 bases and J 9 bases, leaving 8 bases between the germline ends. CDR1 MDHEN and CDR2 SYDVKM come from the germline V gene. The CDR3 nucleotides are TGTGCCAGCAGTTTAATCTTGGGGCCCCAGCATTTT. Translation: CASSLILGPQHF.

The J gene is TRBJ1-4, the V gene TRBV27; no reliable D call. This CDR3 is 17 amino acids long. Trimming left V 4 bases short and J 7 bases short, with 22 bases between. The germline V gene has CDR1 MNHEY and CDR2 SMNVEV (reference sequence). The CDR3 loop reads CASSSRTELLSSEKLFF. The CDR3 nucleotides are TGTGCCAGCAGTTCCCGGACGGAGCTCCTTTCTTCTGAAAAACTGTTTTTT.

V and J are TRBV5-1 and TRBJ2-3; D possibly matches TRBD1 or TRBD2 (5 bases each). Germline V gives CDR1 SGHRS, CDR2 YFSETQ. The CDR3 runs 14 residues. V was pared by 4 bases and J by 4 bases, with 13 bases between. CDR3 residues: CASSPRDLSDTQYF. CDR3 sequence (DNA): TGCGCCAGCAGCCCCCGGGACCTCTCAGATACGCAGTATTTT.

V is TRBV29-1 and J is TRBJ1-2; D is perhaps TRBD1 (5 bases). V shed 0 bases and J shed 7 bases, with 9 bases lying between them. This CDR3 spans 12 amino acids. Germline CDR1 is SQVTM and CDR2 is ANQGSEA. This CDR3 reads CSVEDLRGGYTF. The CDR3 DNA sequence: TGCAGCGTTGAAGACTTAAGGGGTGGCTACACCTTC.

There are a few counts of this clonotype. The chain combines TRBV4-1 with TRBJ2-3, with D perhaps TRBD1 or TRBD2 (5 bases each). The CDR3 consists of 16 residues. CDR1 is MGHRA and CDR2 is YSYEKL in the germline V gene. V was clipped by 0 bases and J by 5 bases, with 15 bases between them. The DNA of the CDR3 is TGCGCCAGCAGCCAAGATCTTGATACAGGAGGAGATACGCAGTATTTT. Encoded protein: CASSQDLDTGGDTQYF.

J is TRBJ2-5 and V is TRBV6-5, with 9 bases lining up with TRBD1. Looked up from germline, CDR1 is MNHEY and CDR2 is SVGAGI. The CDR3 runs to 16 residues. Trimming removed 2 bases from V and 4 bases from J; junction bases left unmatched: 8. The chain's CDR3 is CASSYDRGILGETQYF. DNA of the CDR3: TGTGCCAGCAGTTACGACAGGGGGATCTTGGGAGAGACCCAGTACTTC.

The V gene is TRBV7-9, the J gene TRBJ1-5; TRBD1 is a possible D gene (5 bases). The CDR3 covers 14 residues. From germline, CDR1 is SEHNR and CDR2 FQNEAQ (reference sequence). V shed 5 bases and J shed 4 bases, with 12 bases lying between them. The CDR3 DNA follows: TGTGCCAGCAGCGAAGGGACGGGAAATCAGCCCCAGCATTTT. Residues: CASSEGTGNQPQHF.

This chain joins TRBV12-3 or TRBV12-4 and TRBJ2-2; D may match TRBD1 or TRBD2 (5 bases each). Trimming removed 5 bases at V and 9 bases at J, with 22 bases between. The CDR3 covers 16 residues. The CDR3 is CASSPRVVGDQRELFF. CDR3 nucleotides: TGTGCCAGCAGTCCAAGAGTCGTGGGGGATCAAAGGGAGCTGTTTTTT.

V and J are TRBV7-2 and TRBJ1-5, with no clear D. Trimming removed 3 bases from V and 5 bases from J, with 14 bases in between. The CDR3 covers 15 residues. The germline CDR1 and CDR2 sequences are SGHTA and FQGNSA. The CDR3 DNA sequence: TGTGCCAGCAGCTTGTTGGGCAGGACCGATCAGCCCCAGCATTTT. This sequence encodes CASSLLGRTDQPQHF.

V gene TRBV12-3 or TRBV12-4 combines with J gene TRBJ1-5; D is unresolved. The germline V and J ends were trimmed by 3 bases and 2 bases, with 14 bases remaining between them. The CDR3 has 16 residues. Here the CDR3 DNA reads TGTGCCAGCAGTTTCGTCGCGGGCTCGGGCAATCAGCCCCAGCATTTT. Protein product: CASSFVAGSGNQPQHF.

The V and J genes are TRBV20-1 and TRBJ2-3; 8 bases fit TRBD2. The ends lost 5 bases at V and 4 bases at J; junction bases unmatched: 11. The germline V gene has CDR1 DFQATT and CDR2 SNEGSKA (reference sequence). The CDR3 has 15 amino acids. The CDR3 loop reads CSAGGTSTVADTQYF. The CDR3 nucleotides read TGCAGTGCTGGGGGGACTAGTACGGTAGCAGATACGCAGTATTTT.

The V and J genes are TRBV9 and TRBJ2-3, with D unresolved. V was clipped by 0 bases and J by 1 base, with 9 bases between them. Germline V CDR1 and CDR2: SGDLS, YYNGEE. The CDR3 is 15 residues long. Here the CDR3 DNA reads TGTGCCAGCAGCGTAGAAGGGAAACGCACAGATACGCAGTATTTT. Amino acids: CASSVEGKRTDTQYF.